The 6 T cell receptor beta chains presented below share a single source sample, sequenced in a study of T cell changes during pregnancy in multiple sclerosis. The method was immunoSEQ multiplex PCR; TCRdb's version includes in-frame clones alone and lacks a portion of them. The table has tens of thousands of clones, 80% to 95% seen once. The specimen was CD8+ T cells from peripheral blood mononuclear cells, collected in the third trimester of pregnancy. Source of these receptors: a female donor in good health, enrolled as a control in a pregnancy study.

The chain couples TRBV27 to TRBJ2-7, with TRBD2 as a possible D gene (5 bases). The ends were cut back, 4 bases at V and 6 bases at J, with 13 bases in the middle. Looked up from germline, CDR1 is MNHEY and CDR2 is SMNVEV (reference sequence). There are 13 residues in the CDR3. The CDR3 DNA follows: TGTGCCAGCAGTTCACACCTAGGAGGCGAGCAGTACTTC. Translated: CASSSHLGGEQYF.

The chain couples TRBV5-6 to TRBJ2-1, with 15 bases lining up with TRBD2. There are 15 residues in the CDR3. Per the germline V gene, CDR1 is SGHDT and CDR2 is YYEEEE. The ends lost 4 bases at V and 7 bases at J; junction bases unmatched: 3. The CDR3 coding sequence is TGTGCCAGCAGCCCGGGACTAGCGGGGGGTAATGAGCAGTTCTTC. It translates to CASSPGLAGGNEQFF.

This rearrangement joins TRBV19 to TRBJ2-1; 9 bases are shared with TRBD1. The V and J ends lost 9 bases and 3 bases, in that order; junction bases with no gene match: 3. The V gene's germline CDR1 is LNHDA and CDR2 SQIVND (reference sequence). CDR3 length: 13 amino acids. CDR3: CASKTGGYNEQFF. In nucleotides, the CDR3 is TGTGCCAGCAAGACAGGGGGCTACAATGAGCAGTTCTTC.

CDR3 loop: CASSLEADYEKLFF. The CDR3, as DNA: TGTGCCAGCAGTTTAGAGGCGGACTATGAAAAACTGTTTTTT. The chain recombines TRBV27 with TRBJ1-4, with unresolved D. The CDR3 has 14 amino acids. The V gene's germline CDR1 is MNHEY and CDR2 SMNVEV (reference sequence). V was cut by 2 bases and J by 6 bases, with 10 bases left in between.

The chain combines TRBV27 with TRBJ2-2; D is unresolved. The length of the CDR3 is 13 residues. With 1 base removed from V and 4 bases from J, the gap between germline ends came to 4 bases. CDR1 MNHEY and CDR2 SMNVEV come from the germline V gene (reference sequence). CDR3: CASSLWPTGELFF. For the CDR3, the DNA is TGTGCCAGCAGTTTATGGCCCACCGGGGAGCTGTTTTTT.

This clone was detected once. The chain employs TRBV7-9 and TRBJ2-7; weak D call: TRBD2 (5 bases). The CDR3 extends over 14 amino acids. V was clipped by 3 bases and J by 2 bases, with 11 bases between them. Germline V gene sequence: CDR1 SEHNR, CDR2 FQNEAQ (reference sequence). CDR3 sequence (DNA): TGTGCCAGCAGCTTCGTGATGGAGGCCTACGAGCAGTACTTC. It yields the protein CASSFVMEAYEQYF.